This T cell receptor beta chain was sequenced for a study of blood T cell repertoires in COVID-19 (TCRdb year 2020). The study in broad terms: Collaborator samples came from the United States, Italy and Spain and covered acute and convalescent phases of COVID-19. The prospective study material was composed of cDNA or gDNA derived from T cells, B-cell-depleted T cells, or PBMCs. Subjects who had been exposed to COVID-19, were actively infected with it, or had recovered from it provided the deeply sampled blood TCRbeta repertoires that made up the dataset. A freely available public database, intended as a resource for researchers studying the immune response to SARS-CoV-2, is where the repertoires were released. The samples were drawn from the first 160 participants of the ongoing ImmuneRACE study and from over 950 subjects provided by 6 global collaborators. The sample metadata nearly always contained a de-identified subject ID, COVID-19 status, age in years and sex. HLA class I and class II types, where available, came from metadata supplied by the sample provider rather than from assay-based typing.

Each collaborating institution followed its own protocols to collect whole blood in K2EDTA tubes. For TCRbeta analysis, collaborators shipped samples as frozen whole blood, isolated PBMCs, or DNA extracted from either of those sample types. What the research found in general, with its limitations: Clinical and demographic metadata were provided uncurated, with the amount varying by source and participant.

TCRbeta CDR3 regions were amplified from genomic DNA using the immunoSEQ Assay, a bias-controlled multiplex PCR. Concerning the study's data processing: The number of nucleated cells in each sample was estimated by amplification of reference gene primers within the assay. To quantify the absolute abundance of each unique TCRbeta CDR3 rearrangement, sequence reads were collapsed and filtered. For each sample, productive Simpson clonality was calculated as the square root of Simpson's diversity index across productive rearrangements. The table comes from immuneACCESS by way of TCRdb, which keeps in-frame sequences with V and J called. Part of the clones is missing from these tables; in studies checked, under half for an unresolved V gene and the rest for unknown reasons. Clonal size and the V and J genes are those of that table, whereas D and trimming came from the DNA. This sample comprises roughly 150,000 clones, around 80% of them detected only once. In total, the top ten clones hold 8% to 13% of the sample.

V ends up 6 bases short and J 0 bases short, with an unmatched junction base count of 1. According to the germline V gene, CDR1 reads MRHNA and CDR2 reads SNTAGT. Inclusive of the bounding cysteine and phenylalanine, the CDR3 is 13 residues long. Only CDR3 DNA is held: 39 bases, read in frame from base 1. To note about this clone: What antigen it recognizes has not been identified. Within one base of it there is no much larger clone, and no base qualities were kept.

Sequences were obtained from peripheral blood. This TCR derives from a man between 60 and 70 years old with active or convalescent COVID-19. The V and J genes are TRBV6-4 and TRBJ1-2; the junction holds 7 bases that match TRBD1. The DNA is TGTGCCAGCAGGCAGGGGGCTAACTATGGCTACACCTTC. The resulting protein is CASRQGANYGYTF.